Listed below are T cell receptor beta chains from one sample, sequenced in a study of OX40 agonist ivuxolimab in advanced cancers. Some clones are missing from TCRdb's copy, which holds only in-frame ones; the method was immunoSEQ multiplex PCR. The sample comprises 70,000 to 95,000 clones, roughly 94% of which are singletons, and roughly 2.6% rests with the top ten. Material: CD4+ or CD8+ T cells sorted from blood, obtained in a trial of the OX40 agonist ivuxolimab. The source of these receptors is an adult with an advanced solid tumor such as melanoma, head and neck, liver or kidney cancer. Both conserved end residues are part of each CDR3. D genes are given only for firm matches.

V,D,J,CDR3
TRBV4-1,TRBD1,TRBJ1-5,CASSDRDYQPQHF
TRBV19,TRBD2,TRBJ2-1,CASSIDWDSGSINEQFF
TRBV27,.,TRBJ1-6,CASSLYSHRDNNSPLHF
TRBV27,TRBD2,TRBJ2-1,CASSSVLTSGGSNEQFF
TRBV2,.,TRBJ1-1,CASSEAEGSSTEAFF
TRBV27,TRBD2,TRBJ2-1,CASGGGYYNEQFF
TRBV27,.,TRBJ1-4,CASSTGLGNEKLFF
TRBV29-1,.,TRBJ2-2,CSVARANTGELFF
TRBV10-1,TRBD2,TRBJ2-1,CASSEASGIIYNEQFF
TRBV23-1,TRBD2,TRBJ2-5,CASSHSGSSGRMETQYF
TRBV4-1,TRBD2,TRBJ2-7,CASSLEGSGKTYEQYF
TRBV14,.,TRBJ1-1,CASSQAPNTEAFF
TRBV2,TRBD1,TRBJ2-3,CASSYRGLGGTDTQYF
TRBV5-1,.,TRBJ1-1,CASSLVGTANTEAFF
TRBV6-5,.,TRBJ2-1,CASSSQGWEVF
TRBV7-8,.,TRBJ1-2,CASSLTGANYGYTF
TRBV6-5,.,TRBJ2-5,CASSYSGQTQETQYF
TRBV13,.,TRBJ1-4,CASRPSLRDPEKKLFF
TRBV6-6,.,TRBJ2-5,CASSYGGPETQYF
TRBV11-3,.,TRBJ2-1,CASSFVEDEQFF
TRBV25-1,TRBD1,TRBJ1-4,CASSGRAGGREKLFF
TRBV9,.,TRBJ2-2,CASKGVKDTGELFF
TRBV27,.,TRBJ1-2,CASSLAPGGDGYTF
TRBV4-3,.,TRBJ1-5,CASSQVGSNQPQHF
TRBV6-1,.,TRBJ1-5,CASSPRGADQPQHF
TRBV9,.,TRBJ2-6,CASSGQSAGANVLTF
TRBV28,TRBD1,TRBJ1-1,CASSQPGTGVEAFF
TRBV6-5,.,TRBJ1-3,CASSYRGGPGNTIYF
TRBV7-9,TRBD1,TRBJ1-2,CASSRPGQGTYGYTF
TRBV2,.,TRBJ2-7,CASSVYEQYF
TRBV9,.,TRBJ2-1,CASSVALAGAGNEQFF
TRBV2,.,TRBJ1-4,CASRILATNEKLFF
TRBV10-1,TRBD2,TRBJ2-2,CASSDNGGAGELFF
TRBV10-3,.,TRBJ2-3,CAISESWRGTDTQYF
TRBV6-1,TRBD1,TRBJ1-1,CASSEVYRGGWNTEAFF
TRBV7-2,TRBD2,TRBJ2-2,CASSSTSGSTGELFF
TRBV30,TRBD1,TRBJ2-1,CAWSLKTGPNEQFF
TRBV11-2,TRBD1,TRBJ2-3,CASSLVGGADTQYF
TRBV7-2,TRBD2,TRBJ2-5,CASSLSGRAETQYF
TRBV10-1,.,TRBJ2-1,CASSELQGNSYNEQFF
TRBV2,.,TRBJ2-3,CASRSDGTDTQYF
TRBV28,.,TRBJ1-2,CASSFFTDGYGNETF